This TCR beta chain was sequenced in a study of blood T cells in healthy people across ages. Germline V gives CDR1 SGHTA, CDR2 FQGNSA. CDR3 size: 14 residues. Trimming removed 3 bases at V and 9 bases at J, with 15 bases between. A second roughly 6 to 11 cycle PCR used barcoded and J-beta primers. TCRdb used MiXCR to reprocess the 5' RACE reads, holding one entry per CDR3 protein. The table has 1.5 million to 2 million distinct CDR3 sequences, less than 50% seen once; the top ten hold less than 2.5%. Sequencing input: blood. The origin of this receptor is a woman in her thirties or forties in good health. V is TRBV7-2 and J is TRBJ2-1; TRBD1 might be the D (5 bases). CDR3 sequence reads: CASSLLVSRGEQFF. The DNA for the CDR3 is TGTGCCAGCAGCTTGTTGGTATCAAGGGGTGAGCAGTTCTTC. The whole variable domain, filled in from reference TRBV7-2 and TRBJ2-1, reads GAGVSQSPSNKVTEKGKDVELRCDPISGHTALYWYRQSLGQGLEFLIYFQGNSAPDKSGLPSDRFSAERTGGSVSTLTIQRTQQEDSAVYLCASSLLVSRGEQFFGPGTRLTVL.